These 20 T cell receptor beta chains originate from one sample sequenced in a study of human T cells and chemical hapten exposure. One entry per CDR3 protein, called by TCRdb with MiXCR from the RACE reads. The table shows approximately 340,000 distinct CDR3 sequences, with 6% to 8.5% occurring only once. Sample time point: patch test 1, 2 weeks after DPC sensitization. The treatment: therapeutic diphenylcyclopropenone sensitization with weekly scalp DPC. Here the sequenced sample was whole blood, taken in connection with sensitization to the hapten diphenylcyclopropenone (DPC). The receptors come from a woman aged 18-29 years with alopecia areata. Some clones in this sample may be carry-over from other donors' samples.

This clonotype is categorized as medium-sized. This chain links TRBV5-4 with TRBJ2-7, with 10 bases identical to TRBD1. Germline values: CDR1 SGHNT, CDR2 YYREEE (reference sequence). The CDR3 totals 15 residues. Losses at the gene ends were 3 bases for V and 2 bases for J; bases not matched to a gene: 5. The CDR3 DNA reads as TGTGCCAGCAGCTCCAGAGGACAGGGGGCCTACGAGCAGTACTTC. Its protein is CASSSRGQGAYEQYF. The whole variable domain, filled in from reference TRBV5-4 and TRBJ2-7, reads ETGVTQSPTHLIKTRGQQVTLRCSSQSGHNTVSWYQQALGQGPQFIFQYYREEENGRGNFPPRFSGLQFPNYSSELNVNALELDDSALYLCASSSRGQGAYEQYFGPGTRLTVT.

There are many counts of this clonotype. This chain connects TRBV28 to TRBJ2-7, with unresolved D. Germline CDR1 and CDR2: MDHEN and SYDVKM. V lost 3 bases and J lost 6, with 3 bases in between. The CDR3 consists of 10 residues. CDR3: CASSLGEQYF. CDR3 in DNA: TGTGCCAGCAGTTTGGGCGAGCAGTACTTC.

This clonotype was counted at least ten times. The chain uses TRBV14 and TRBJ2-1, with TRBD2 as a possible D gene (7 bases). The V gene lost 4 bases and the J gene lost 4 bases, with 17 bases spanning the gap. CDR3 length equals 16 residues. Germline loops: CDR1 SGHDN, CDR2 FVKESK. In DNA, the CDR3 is TGTGCCAGCAGCCCCTGGGGGCGGGGGTTGTACAATGAGCAGTTCTTC. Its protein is CASSPWGRGLYNEQFF.

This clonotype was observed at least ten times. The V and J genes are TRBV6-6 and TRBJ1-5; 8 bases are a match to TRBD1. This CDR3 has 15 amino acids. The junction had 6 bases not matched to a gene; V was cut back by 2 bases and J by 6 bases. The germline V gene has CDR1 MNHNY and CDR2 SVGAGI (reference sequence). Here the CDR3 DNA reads TGTGCCAGCAGTTACCCCTCAGGGGGCACTCAGCCCCAGCATTTT. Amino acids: CASSYPSGGTQPQHF.

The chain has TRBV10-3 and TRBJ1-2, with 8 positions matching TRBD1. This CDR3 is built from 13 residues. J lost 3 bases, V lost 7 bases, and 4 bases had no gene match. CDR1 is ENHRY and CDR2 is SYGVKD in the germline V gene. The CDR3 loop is CAITMGQDYGYTF. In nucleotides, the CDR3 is TGTGCCATCACTATGGGACAGGACTATGGCTACACCTTC.

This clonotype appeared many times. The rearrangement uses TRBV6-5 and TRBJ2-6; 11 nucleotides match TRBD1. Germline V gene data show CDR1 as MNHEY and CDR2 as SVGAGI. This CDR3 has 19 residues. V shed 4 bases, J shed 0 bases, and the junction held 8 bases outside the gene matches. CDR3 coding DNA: TGTGCCAGCAGTTTCTACCCCGGGACAGGGGGCTCTGGGGCCAACGTCCTGACTTTC. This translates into CASSFYPGTGGSGANVLTF.

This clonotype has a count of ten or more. The CDR3 spells CSVHFSGGDYNEQFF. The CDR3 nucleotides are TGCAGCGTTCACTTTAGCGGGGGGGACTACAATGAGCAGTTCTTC. The gene calls are TRBV29-1 and TRBJ2-1; TRBD2 agrees at 11 bases. Germline-derived CDR1 and CDR2 are SQVTM and ANQGSEA. This CDR3 contains 15 residues. The V gene end was trimmed by 5 bases and the J gene end by 3 bases; junction bases not matched to a gene: 6.

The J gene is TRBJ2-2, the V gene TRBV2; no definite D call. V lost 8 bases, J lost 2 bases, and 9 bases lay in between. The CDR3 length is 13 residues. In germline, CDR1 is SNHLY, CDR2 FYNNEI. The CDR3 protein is CASGNSNTGELFF. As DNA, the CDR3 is TGTGCCAGCGGTAACTCCAACACCGGGGAGCTGTTTTTT.

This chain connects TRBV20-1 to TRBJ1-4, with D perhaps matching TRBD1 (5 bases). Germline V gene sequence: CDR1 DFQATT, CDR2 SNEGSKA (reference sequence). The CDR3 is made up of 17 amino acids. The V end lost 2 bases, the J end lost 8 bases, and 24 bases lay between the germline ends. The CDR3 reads CSARKTGSLFAGEKLFF. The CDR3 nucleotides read TGCAGTGCTAGAAAAACAGGTTCTCTTTTCGCCGGAGAAAAACTGTTTTTT.

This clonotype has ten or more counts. The chain's CDR3 is CASSENQETQYF. CDR3 DNA sequence: TGTGCCAGCAGTGAAAATCAGGAGACCCAGTACTTC. The chain links TRBV6-1 to TRBJ2-5; D call uncertain. This CDR3 contains 12 residues. Trimming shortened V by 2 bases and J by 5 bases, and 6 bases separated the two germline ends. Germline V gene lookup returns CDR1 MNHNS and CDR2 SASEGT.

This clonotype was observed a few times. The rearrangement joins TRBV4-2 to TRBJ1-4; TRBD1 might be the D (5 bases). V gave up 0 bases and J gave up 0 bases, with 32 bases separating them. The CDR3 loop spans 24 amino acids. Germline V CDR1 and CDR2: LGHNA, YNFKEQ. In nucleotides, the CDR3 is TGTGCCAGCAGCCAAGATATCCAGGGCCTTGACGGCTACTCGCCGTCTGCAACTAATGAAAAACTGTTTTTT. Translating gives CASSQDIQGLDGYSPSATNEKLFF.

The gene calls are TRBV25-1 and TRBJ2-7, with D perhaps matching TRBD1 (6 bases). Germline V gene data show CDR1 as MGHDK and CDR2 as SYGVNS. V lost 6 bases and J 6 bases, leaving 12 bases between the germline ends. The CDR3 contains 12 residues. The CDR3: CASRHRVGEQYF. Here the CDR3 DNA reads TGTGCCAGCAGGCACAGGGTCGGCGAGCAGTACTTC.

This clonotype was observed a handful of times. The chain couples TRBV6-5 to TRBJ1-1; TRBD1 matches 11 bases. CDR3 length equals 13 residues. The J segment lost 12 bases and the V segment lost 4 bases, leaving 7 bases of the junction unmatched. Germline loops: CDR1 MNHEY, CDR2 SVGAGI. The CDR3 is CASSFGDRGITFF. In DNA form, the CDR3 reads TGTGCCAGCAGTTTTGGGGACAGGGGGATAACTTTCTTT.

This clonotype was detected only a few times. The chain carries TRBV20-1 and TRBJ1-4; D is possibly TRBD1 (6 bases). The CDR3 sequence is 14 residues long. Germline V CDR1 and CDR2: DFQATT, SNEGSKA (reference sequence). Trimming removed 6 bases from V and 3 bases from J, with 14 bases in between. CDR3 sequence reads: CSAREGVANEKLFF. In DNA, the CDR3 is TGCAGTGCCCGAGAGGGGGTAGCTAATGAAAAACTGTTTTTT.

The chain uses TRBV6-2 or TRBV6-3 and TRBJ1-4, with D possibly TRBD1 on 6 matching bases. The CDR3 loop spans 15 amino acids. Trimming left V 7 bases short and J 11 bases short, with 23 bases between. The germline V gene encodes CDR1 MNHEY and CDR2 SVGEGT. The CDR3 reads CASTYDPDLQGKLFF. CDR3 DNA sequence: TGTGCCAGCACCTATGATCCGGATCTTCAGGGGAAACTGTTTTTT.

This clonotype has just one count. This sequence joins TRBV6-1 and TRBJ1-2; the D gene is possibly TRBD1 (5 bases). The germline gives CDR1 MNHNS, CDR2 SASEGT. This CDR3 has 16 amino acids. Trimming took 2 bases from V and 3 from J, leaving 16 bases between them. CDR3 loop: CASSERWQGSYYGYTF. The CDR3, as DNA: TGTGCCAGCAGTGAACGATGGCAGGGTAGTTACTATGGCTACACCTTC.

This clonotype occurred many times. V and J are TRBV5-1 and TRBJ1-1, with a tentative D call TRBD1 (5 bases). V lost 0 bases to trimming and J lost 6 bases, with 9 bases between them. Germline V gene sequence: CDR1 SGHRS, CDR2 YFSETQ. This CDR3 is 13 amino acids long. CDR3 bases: TGCGCCAGCAGCTTGGGGGACCACTCTGAAGCTTTCTTT. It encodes CASSLGDHSEAFF.

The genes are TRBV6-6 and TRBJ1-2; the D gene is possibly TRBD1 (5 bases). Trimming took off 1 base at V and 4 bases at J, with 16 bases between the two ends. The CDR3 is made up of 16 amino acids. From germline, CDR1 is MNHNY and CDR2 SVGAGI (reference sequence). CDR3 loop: CASSYFGGTDGYGYTF. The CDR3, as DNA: TGTGCCAGCAGTTACTTTGGAGGGACCGACGGCTATGGCTACACCTTC.

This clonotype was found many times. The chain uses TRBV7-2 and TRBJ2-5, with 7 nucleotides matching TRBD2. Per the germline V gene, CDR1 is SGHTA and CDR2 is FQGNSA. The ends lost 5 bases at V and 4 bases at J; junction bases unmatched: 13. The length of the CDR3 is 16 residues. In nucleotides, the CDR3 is TGTGCCAGCAGCCCTGCGGGCACTAGCGTTGGAGAGACCCAGTACTTC. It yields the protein CASSPAGTSVGETQYF.

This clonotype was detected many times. CDR3 sequence reads: CASSQGNGDTQYF. The CDR3, as DNA: TGTGCCAGCAGCCAAGGGAACGGAGATACGCAGTATTTT. J is TRBJ2-3 and V is TRBV3-1; D ambiguous. In germline, CDR1 is LGHDT, CDR2 YNNKEL (reference sequence). The CDR3 extends over 13 amino acids. V lost 1 base to trimming and J lost 5 bases, with 7 bases between them.